This paragraph covers one T cell receptor beta chain sequence. The sample comes from a study of blood T cell repertoires in COVID-19. Whole-study context: PBMCs, B-cell-depleted T cells, or T cells provided the cDNA or gDNA that made up the material.

Individuals drawn from around 25 US areas were roughly 18 to 95 years old. The CDR3 totals 19 residues. Per the germline V gene, CDR1 is SGHTS and CDR2 is YDEGEE. J gave up 3 bases and V 0 bases, and 15 bases lay outside the gene matches. Authors' processing steps: Estimation of nucleated cell counts was performed using reference gene primer amplification. Using immunoSEQ multiplex PCR, the repertoire was profiled, and TCRdb retains in-frame clones only, with some absent. V, J and clone size were drawn from that table, and D and trimming were deduced from the DNA. The sample includes 400,000 to 550,000 clones, nearly 90% of them seen just once.

This clonotype was sampled from a woman aged 18-29 years with acute COVID-19. The sequenced sample consisted of PBMCs or T cells enriched from blood (not recorded which). V and J are TRBV5-8 and TRBJ1-5; 7 bases are a match to TRBD1. This chain's CDR3 is CASSLASRQGRGFNQPQHF. CDR3 nucleotide sequence: TGTGCCAGCAGCTTGGCGTCTCGACAAGGCAGGGGGTTCAATCAGCCCCAGCATTTT.